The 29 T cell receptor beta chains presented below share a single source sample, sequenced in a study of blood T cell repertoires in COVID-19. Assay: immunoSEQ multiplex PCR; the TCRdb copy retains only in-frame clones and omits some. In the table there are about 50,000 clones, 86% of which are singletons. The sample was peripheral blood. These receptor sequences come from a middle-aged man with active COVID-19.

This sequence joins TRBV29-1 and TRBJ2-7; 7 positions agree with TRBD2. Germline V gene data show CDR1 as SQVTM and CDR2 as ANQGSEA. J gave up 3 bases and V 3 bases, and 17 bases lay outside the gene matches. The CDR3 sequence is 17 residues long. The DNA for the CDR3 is TGCAGCGTTGAGCTGTCCCGGTGGGGCGGGAGACGCTACGAGCAGTACTTC. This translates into CSVELSRWGGRRYEQYF.

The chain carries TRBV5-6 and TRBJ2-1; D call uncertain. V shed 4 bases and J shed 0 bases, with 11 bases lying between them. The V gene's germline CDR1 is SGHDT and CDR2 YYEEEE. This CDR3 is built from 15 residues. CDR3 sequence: CASSSDPGSYNEQFF. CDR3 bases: TGTGCCAGCAGCAGTGATCCGGGCTCCTACAATGAGCAGTTCTTC.

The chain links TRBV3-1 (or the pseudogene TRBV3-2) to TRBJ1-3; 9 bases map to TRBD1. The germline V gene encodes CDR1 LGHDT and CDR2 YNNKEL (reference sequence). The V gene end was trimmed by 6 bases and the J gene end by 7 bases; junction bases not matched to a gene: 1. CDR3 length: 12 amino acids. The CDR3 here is CASSGTGNTIYF. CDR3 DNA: TGTGCCAGCAGTGGGACAGGGAACACCATATATTTT.

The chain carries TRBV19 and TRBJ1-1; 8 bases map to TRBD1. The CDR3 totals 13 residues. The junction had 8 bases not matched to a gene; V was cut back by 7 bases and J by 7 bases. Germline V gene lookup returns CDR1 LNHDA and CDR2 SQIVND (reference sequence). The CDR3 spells CASIGDRRHEAFF. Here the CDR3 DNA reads TGTGCCAGTATCGGGGACAGGAGGCATGAAGCTTTCTTT.

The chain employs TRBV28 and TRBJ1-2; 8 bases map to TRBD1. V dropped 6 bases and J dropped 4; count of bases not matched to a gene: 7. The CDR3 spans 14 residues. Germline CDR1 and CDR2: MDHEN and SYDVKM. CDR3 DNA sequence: TGTGCCAGCAGCTTACCGGGACAGGTCTATGGCTACACCTTC. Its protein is CASSLPGQVYGYTF.

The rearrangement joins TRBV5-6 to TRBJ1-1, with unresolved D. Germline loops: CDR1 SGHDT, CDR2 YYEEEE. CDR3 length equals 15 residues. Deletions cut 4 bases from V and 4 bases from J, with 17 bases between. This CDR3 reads CASSLAPGRSTEAFF. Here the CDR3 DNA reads TGTGCCAGCAGCCTTGCTCCGGGTCGGAGCACTGAAGCTTTCTTT.

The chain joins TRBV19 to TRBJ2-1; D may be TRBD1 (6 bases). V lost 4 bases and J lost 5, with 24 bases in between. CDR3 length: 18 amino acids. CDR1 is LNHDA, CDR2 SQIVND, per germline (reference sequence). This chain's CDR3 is CASSTAGTSKQLNNEQFF. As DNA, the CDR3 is TGTGCCAGTAGTACTGCCGGGACAAGCAAGCAGCTTAACAATGAGCAGTTCTTC.

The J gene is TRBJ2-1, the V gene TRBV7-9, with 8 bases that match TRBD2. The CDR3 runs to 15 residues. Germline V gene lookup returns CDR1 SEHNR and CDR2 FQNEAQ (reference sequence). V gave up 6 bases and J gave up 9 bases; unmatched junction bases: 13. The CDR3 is CASSVAGPRGGEQFF. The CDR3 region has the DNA TGTGCCAGCAGTGTAGCGGGACCGAGGGGGGGTGAGCAGTTCTTC. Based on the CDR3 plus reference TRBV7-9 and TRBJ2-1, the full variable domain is DTGVSQNPRHKITKRGQNVTFRCDPISEHNRLYWYRQTLGQGPEFLTYFQNEAQLEKSRLLSDRFSAERPKGSFSTLEIQRTEQGDSAMYLCASSVAGPRGGEQFFGPGTRLTVL.

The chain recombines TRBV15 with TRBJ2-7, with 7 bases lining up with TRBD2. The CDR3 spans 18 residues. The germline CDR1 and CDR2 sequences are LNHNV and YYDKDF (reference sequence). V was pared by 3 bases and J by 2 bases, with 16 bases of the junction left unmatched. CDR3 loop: CATSRDHSSGGSPYEQYF. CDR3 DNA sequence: TGTGCCACCAGCAGGGATCACTCTAGCGGAGGGTCTCCCTACGAGCAGTACTTC.

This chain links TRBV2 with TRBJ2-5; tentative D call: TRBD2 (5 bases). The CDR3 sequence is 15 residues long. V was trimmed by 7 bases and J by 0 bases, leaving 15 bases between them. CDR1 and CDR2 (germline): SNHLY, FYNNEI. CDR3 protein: CASTRGLRDQETQYF. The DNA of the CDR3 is TGTGCCAGCACCCGAGGGCTGCGGGACCAAGAGACCCAGTACTTC.

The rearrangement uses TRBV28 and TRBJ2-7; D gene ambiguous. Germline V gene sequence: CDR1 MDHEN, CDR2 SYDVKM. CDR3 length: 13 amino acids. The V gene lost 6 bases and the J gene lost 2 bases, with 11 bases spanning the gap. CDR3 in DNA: TGTGCCAGCAGCCCCCCCGTTACCTACGAGCAGTACTTC. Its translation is CASSPPVTYEQYF. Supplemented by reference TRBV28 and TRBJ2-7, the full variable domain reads DVKVTQSSRYLVKRTGEKVFLECVQDMDHENMFWYRQDPGLGLRLIYFSYDVKMKEKGDIPEGYSVSREKKERFSLILESASTNQTSMYLCASSPPVTYEQYFGPGTRLTVT.

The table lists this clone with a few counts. The CDR3 is CASSYPTSGRASGNEQFF. As DNA, the CDR3 is TGTGCCAGCAGTTACCCAACTAGCGGGAGGGCCTCCGGTAATGAGCAGTTCTTC. V gene TRBV6-2 or TRBV6-3 combines with J gene TRBJ2-1, with 13 bases matching TRBD2. With V trimmed by 2 bases and J by 7 bases, 11 bases remained unmatched. The CDR3 totals 18 residues. Germline V gene sequence: CDR1 MNHEY, CDR2 SVGEGT.

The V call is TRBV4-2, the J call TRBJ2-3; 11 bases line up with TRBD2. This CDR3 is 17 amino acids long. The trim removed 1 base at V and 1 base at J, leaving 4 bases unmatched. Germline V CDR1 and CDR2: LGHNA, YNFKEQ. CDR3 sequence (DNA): TGTGCCAGCAGCCAAGCCCTAGCGGGAGGACGCACAGATACGCAGTATTTT. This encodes CASSQALAGGRTDTQYF.

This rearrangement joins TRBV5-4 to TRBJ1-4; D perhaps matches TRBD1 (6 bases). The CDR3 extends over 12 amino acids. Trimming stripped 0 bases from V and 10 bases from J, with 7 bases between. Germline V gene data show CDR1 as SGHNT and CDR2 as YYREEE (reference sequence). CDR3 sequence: CASSLVRGKLFF. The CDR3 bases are TGTGCCAGCAGCTTGGTCAGGGGAAAACTGTTTTTT.

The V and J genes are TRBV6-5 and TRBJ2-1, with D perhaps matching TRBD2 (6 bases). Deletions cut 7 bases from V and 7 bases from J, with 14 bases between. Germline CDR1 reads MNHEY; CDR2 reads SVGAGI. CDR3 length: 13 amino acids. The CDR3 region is CASTRAGRNEQFF. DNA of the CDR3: TGTGCCAGCACTAGGGCTGGGAGGAATGAGCAGTTCTTC.

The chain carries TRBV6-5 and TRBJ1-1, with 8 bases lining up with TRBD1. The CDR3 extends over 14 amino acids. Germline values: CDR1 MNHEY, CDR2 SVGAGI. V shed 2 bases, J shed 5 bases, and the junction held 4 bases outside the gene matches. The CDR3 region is CASSYANRGTEAFF. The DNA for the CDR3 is TGTGCCAGCAGTTACGCGAACAGGGGGACTGAAGCTTTCTTT.

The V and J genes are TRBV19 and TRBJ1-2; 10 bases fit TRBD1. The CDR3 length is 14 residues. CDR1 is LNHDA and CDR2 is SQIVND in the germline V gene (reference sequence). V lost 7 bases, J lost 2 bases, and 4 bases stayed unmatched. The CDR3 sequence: CASKPTGGNYGYTF. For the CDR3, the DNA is TGTGCCAGTAAACCGACAGGGGGCAACTATGGCTACACCTTC. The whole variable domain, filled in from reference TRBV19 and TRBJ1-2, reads DGGITQSPKYLFRKEGQNVTLSCEQNLNHDAMYWYRQDPGQGLRLIYYSQIVNDFQKGDIAEGYSVSREKKESFPLTVTSAQKNPTAFYLCASKPTGGNYGYTFGSGTRLTVV.

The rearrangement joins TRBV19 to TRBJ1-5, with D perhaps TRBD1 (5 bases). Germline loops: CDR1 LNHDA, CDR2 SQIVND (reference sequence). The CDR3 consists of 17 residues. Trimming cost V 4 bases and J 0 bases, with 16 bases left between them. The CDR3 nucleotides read TGTGCCAGTAGTAGCCCGTTACAGGTAAATAGCAATCAGCCCCAGCATTTT. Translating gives CASSSPLQVNSNQPQHF.

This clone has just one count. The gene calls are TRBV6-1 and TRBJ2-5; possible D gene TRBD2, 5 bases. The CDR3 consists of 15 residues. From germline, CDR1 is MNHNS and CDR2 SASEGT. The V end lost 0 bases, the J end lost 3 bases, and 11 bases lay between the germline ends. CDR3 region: CASSEASGRKETQYF. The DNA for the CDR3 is TGTGCCAGCAGTGAAGCCAGCGGCAGAAAAGAGACCCAGTACTTC.

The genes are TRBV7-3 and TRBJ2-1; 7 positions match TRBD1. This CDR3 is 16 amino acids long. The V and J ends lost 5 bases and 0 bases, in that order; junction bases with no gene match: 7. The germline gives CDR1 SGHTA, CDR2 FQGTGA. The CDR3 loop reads CASSPGGDGSYNEQFF. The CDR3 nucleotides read TGTGCCAGCAGCCCAGGGGGAGACGGCTCCTACAATGAGCAGTTCTTC.

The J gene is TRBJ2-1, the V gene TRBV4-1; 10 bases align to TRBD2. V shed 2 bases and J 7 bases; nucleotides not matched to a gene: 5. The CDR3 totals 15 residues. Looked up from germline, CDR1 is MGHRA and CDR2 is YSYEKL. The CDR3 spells CASSQMSGRVNEQFF. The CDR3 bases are TGCGCCAGCAGCCAAATGAGCGGGAGGGTGAATGAGCAGTTCTTC.

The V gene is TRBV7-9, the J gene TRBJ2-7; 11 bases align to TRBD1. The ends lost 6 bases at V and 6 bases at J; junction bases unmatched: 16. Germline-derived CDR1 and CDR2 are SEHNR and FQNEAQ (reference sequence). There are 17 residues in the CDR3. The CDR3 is CASRQGQGDLQGFEQYF. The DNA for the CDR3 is TGTGCCAGCAGACAGGGACAGGGGGACCTTCAAGGATTCGAGCAGTACTTC. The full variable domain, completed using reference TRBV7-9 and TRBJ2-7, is DTGVSQNPRHKITKRGQNVTFRCDPISEHNRLYWYRQTLGQGPEFLTYFQNEAQLEKSRLLSDRFSAERPKGSFSTLEIQRTEQGDSAMYLCASRQGQGDLQGFEQYFGPGTRLTVT.

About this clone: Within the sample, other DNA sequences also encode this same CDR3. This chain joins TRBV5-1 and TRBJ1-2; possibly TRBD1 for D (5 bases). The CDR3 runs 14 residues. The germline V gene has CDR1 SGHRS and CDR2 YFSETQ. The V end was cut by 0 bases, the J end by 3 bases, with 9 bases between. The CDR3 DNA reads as TGCGCCAGCAGCTTGGCGGGAGGGGACTATGGCTACACCTTC. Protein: CASSLAGGDYGYTF.

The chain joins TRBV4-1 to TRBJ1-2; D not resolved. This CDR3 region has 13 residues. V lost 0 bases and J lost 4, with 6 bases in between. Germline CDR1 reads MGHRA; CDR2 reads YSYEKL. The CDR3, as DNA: TGCGCCAGCAGCCAAGAGCAGGCCTATGGCTACACCTTC. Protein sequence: CASSQEQAYGYTF.

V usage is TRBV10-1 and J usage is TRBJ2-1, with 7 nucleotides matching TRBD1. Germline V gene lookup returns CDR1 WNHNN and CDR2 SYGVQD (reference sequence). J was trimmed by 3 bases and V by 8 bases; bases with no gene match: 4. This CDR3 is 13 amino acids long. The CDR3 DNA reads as TGCGCCAGCGCAGCAGGGGGCTACAATGAGCAGTTCTTC. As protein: CASAAGGYNEQFF.

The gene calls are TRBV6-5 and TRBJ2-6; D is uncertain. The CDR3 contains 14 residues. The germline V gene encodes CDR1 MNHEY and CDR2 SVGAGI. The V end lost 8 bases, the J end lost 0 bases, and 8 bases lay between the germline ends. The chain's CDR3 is CASGFSSGANVLTF. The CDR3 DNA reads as TGTGCCAGCGGCTTCAGCTCTGGGGCCAACGTCCTGACTTTC.

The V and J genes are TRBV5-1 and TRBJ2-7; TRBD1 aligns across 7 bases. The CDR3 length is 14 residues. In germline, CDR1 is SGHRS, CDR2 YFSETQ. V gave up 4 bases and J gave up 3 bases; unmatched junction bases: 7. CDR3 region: CASSTGQLFYEQYF. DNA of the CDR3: TGCGCCAGCAGCACGGGACAGCTGTTCTACGAGCAGTACTTC.

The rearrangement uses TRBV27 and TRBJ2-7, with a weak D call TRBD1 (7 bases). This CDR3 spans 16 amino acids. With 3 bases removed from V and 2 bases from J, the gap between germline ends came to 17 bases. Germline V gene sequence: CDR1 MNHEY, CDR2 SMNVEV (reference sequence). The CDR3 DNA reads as TGTGCCAGCAGTTTCGGAGGGGGCGATTTCCCCTACGAGCAGTACTTC. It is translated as CASSFGGGDFPYEQYF.

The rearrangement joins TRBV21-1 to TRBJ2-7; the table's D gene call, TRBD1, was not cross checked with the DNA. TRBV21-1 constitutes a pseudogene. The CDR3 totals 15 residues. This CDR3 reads CASSTRQKTPYEQYF. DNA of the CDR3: TGTGCCAGCAGCACCCGACAGAAAACTCCCTACGAGCAGTACTTC.